The 27 T cell receptor beta chains below come from one sample, sequenced in a study of blood T cell repertoires in COVID-19. The assay was immunoSEQ multiplex PCR, and TCRdb's table has in-frame clones only and misses some. The repertoire holds around 250,000 clones, about 91% seen once, with about 4.6% in the top ten. Sequenced sample: peripheral blood. These receptors originate from a woman between 35 and 50 years old who had recovered from COVID-19.

V gene TRBV30 combines with J gene TRBJ2-4, with 9 bases matching TRBD1. This CDR3 has 15 amino acids. Germline-derived CDR1 and CDR2 are GTSNPN and SVGIG (reference sequence). Unmatched junction bases numbered 6, after V lost 2 bases and J lost 4 bases. This CDR3 reads CAWSPGTGPKNIQYF. The CDR3 bases are TGTGCCTGGAGTCCGGGGACAGGGCCAAAAAACATTCAGTACTTC.

The chain carries TRBV27 and TRBJ1-5; a possible D gene is TRBD1 (6 bases). Trimming stripped 6 bases from V and 2 bases from J, with 14 bases between. Per germline, CDR1 MNHEY and CDR2 SMNVEV (reference sequence). CDR3 length: 15 residues. The CDR3 nucleotides read TGTGCCAGCAGCCTGGGGGGGGCCCGCAATCAGCCCCAGCATTTT. The encoded protein is CASSLGGARNQPQHF.

The chain uses TRBV30 and TRBJ1-1; D not certain. CDR3 length equals 13 residues. V lost 1 base to trimming and J lost 1 base, with 7 bases between them. Germline V CDR1 and CDR2: GTSNPN, SVGIG (reference sequence). The CDR3 reads CAWSARGNTEAFF. Written as DNA, the CDR3 is TGTGCCTGGAGTGCGAGAGGGAACACTGAAGCTTTCTTT.

V gene TRBV5-1 combines with J gene TRBJ2-1; TRBD1 aligns across 11 bases. V trimming: 3 bases; J trimming: 6 bases; junction bases outside the gene matches: 2. The CDR3 sequence is 14 residues long. Germline CDR1 is SGHRS and CDR2 is YFSETQ. The CDR3 protein is CASSSGTGGNEQFF. The DNA of the CDR3 is TGCGCCAGCAGCTCAGGGACAGGGGGCAATGAGCAGTTCTTC.

A word on this clone: Other DNA sequences within the sample encode an identical CDR3. The V gene is TRBV19, the J gene TRBJ2-2, with no clear D. Germline CDR1 and CDR2: LNHDA and SQIVND (reference sequence). There are 14 residues in the CDR3. Deletions cut 3 bases from V and 2 bases from J, with 7 bases between. The CDR3 is CASSILLNTGELFF. The CDR3 nucleotides read TGTGCCAGTAGTATCCTATTAAACACCGGGGAGCTGTTTTTT.

V gene TRBV5-5 combines with J gene TRBJ1-6; D uncertain. The germline V and J ends were trimmed by 0 bases and 7 bases, with 11 bases remaining between them. This CDR3 spans 15 amino acids. Germline-derived CDR1 and CDR2 are SGHKS and YYEKEE (reference sequence). CDR3 region: CASSLEFRGNSPLHF. Here the CDR3 DNA reads TGTGCCAGCAGCTTGGAGTTTCGAGGGAATTCACCCCTCCACTTT.

This clone was counted a few times. This chain links TRBV7-2 with TRBJ2-1; TRBD2 aligns across 8 bases. CDR3 length: 15 residues. J was trimmed by 4 bases and V by 4 bases; bases with no gene match: 6. CDR1 is SGHTA and CDR2 is FQGNSA in the germline V gene. The CDR3 is CASSSSGTRYNEQFF. DNA for the CDR3: TGTGCCAGCAGCTCATCCGGGACTAGATACAATGAGCAGTTCTTC.

The chain has TRBV15 and TRBJ2-1, with 9 bases matching TRBD2. The junction had 9 bases not matched to a gene; V was cut back by 1 base and J by 14 bases. CDR1 is LNHNV, CDR2 YYDKDF, per germline (reference sequence). The CDR3 is 14 residues long. In nucleotides, the CDR3 is TGTGCCACCAGCAGAGCGTCTAGCGGGAATGTGAAGTTCTTC. The encoded protein is CATSRASSGNVKFF.

The chain has TRBV28 and TRBJ1-2; TRBD1 is a possible D gene (6 bases). Germline CDR1 and CDR2: MDHEN and SYDVKM. This CDR3 is 14 amino acids long. The V gene lost 5 bases and the J gene lost 4 bases, with 14 bases spanning the gap. CDR3 in DNA: TGTGCCAGCAGTCCTGGACAGCCGTCCTATGGCTACACCTTC. Its protein is CASSPGQPSYGYTF.

The genes are TRBV19 and TRBJ2-5, with 7 bases identical to TRBD2. Germline lookup yields CDR1 LNHDA and CDR2 SQIVND (reference sequence). V lost 9 bases and J lost 1; bases outside the gene matches: 17. The CDR3 contains 17 residues. Here the CDR3 reads CASRRGRDPSFQETQYF. Here the CDR3 DNA reads TGTGCCAGCCGCCGGGGGAGGGACCCCAGCTTCCAAGAGACCCAGTACTTC.

The CDR3 coding sequence is TGTGCCAGTAGTAAGGACAGGGCCTCCTACGAGCAGTACTTC. Translated: CASSKDRASYEQYF. The chain carries TRBV19 and TRBJ2-7; TRBD1 matches at 8 bases. Germline assignment: CDR1 LNHDA and CDR2 SQIVND (reference sequence). Trimming at V came to 4 bases and at J to 0 bases, leaving 2 bases not matched to a gene. The CDR3 totals 14 residues.

The chain combines TRBV7-9 with TRBJ2-5, with no clear D. V lost 1 base, J lost 4 bases, and 13 bases lay in between. Germline CDR1 and CDR2: SEHNR and FQNEAQ (reference sequence). The CDR3 extends over 15 amino acids. The CDR3 bases are TGTGCCAGCAGCTTAGGGTTGTCTATCGGAGAGACCCAGTACTTC. It specifies CASSLGLSIGETQYF.

The chain links TRBV5-1 to TRBJ2-2; the D gene is possibly TRBD2 (5 bases). The CDR3 loop spans 17 amino acids. Germline CDR1 SGHRS, CDR2 YFSETQ. The V gene lost 4 bases and the J gene lost 3 bases, with 19 bases spanning the gap. This chain's CDR3 is CASSLKLVGSHTGELFF. The CDR3 DNA sequence: TGCGCCAGCAGCCTCAAACTAGTCGGGTCCCACACCGGGGAGCTGTTTTTT.

The chain has TRBV3-1 (or the pseudogene TRBV3-2) and TRBJ1-1, with D tentatively TRBD1 (5 bases). The CDR3 length is 13 residues. V was cut by 3 bases and J by 3 bases, with 8 bases left in between. The V gene's germline CDR1 is LGHDT and CDR2 YNNKEL (reference sequence). The CDR3 region has the DNA TGTGCCAGCAGCCAGGGGGGGGACACTGAAGCTTTCTTT. Translation gives CASSQGGDTEAFF.

The V and J genes are TRBV11-3 and TRBJ2-1; 10 nucleotides agree with TRBD2. The CDR3 spans 14 residues. The V and J ends lost 3 bases and 9 bases, in that order; junction bases with no gene match: 5. From germline, CDR1 is SGHNT and CDR2 YENEEA. As DNA, the CDR3 is TGTGCCAGCAGCTTCCTAGCGGGGGCGTTTGAGCAGTTCTTC. Protein: CASSFLAGAFEQFF.

The chain joins TRBV15 to TRBJ2-5, with 7 bases fitting TRBD2. With V trimmed by 3 bases and J by 6 bases, 10 bases remained unmatched. The CDR3 runs to 15 residues. Germline V gene data show CDR1 as LNHNV and CDR2 as YYDKDF (reference sequence). The CDR3 region is CATSRWEGTFKTQYF. Here the CDR3 DNA reads TGTGCCACCAGCAGGTGGGAGGGGACGTTTAAGACCCAGTACTTC.

The chain uses TRBV12-5 and TRBJ1-5, with D perhaps matching TRBD1 (6 bases). Germline CDR1 reads LGHNT; CDR2 reads FRNRAP. CDR3 length equals 16 residues. Trimming left V 0 bases short and J 3 bases short, with 12 bases between. The CDR3 sequence: CASGLVYRDTNQPQHF. CDR3 DNA sequence: TGTGCTAGTGGTTTGGTATACAGGGACACCAATCAGCCCCAGCATTTT.

The rearrangement links TRBV18 to TRBJ2-1, with TRBD2 matching over 13 bases. The CDR3 consists of 16 residues. CDR1 and CDR2 from the germline V gene are KGHSH and LQKENI. The trim removed 6 bases at V and 6 bases at J, leaving 8 bases unmatched. The CDR3 DNA reads TGTGCCAGCTCGCCCCAAACTAGCGGGAGGGCCAATGAGCAGTTCTTC. Amino acid sequence: CASSPQTSGRANEQFF.

In DNA form, the CDR3 reads TGTGCCAGCAGCCGCCCAGACATCGGCTATGGCTACACCTTC. Residues: CASSRPDIGYGYTF. The V call is TRBV5-6, the J call TRBJ1-2; D is unclear. The V and J ends lost 4 bases and 4 bases respectively, with 14 bases between them. In germline, CDR1 is SGHDT, CDR2 YYEEEE. The length of the CDR3 is 14 residues.

The rearrangement joins TRBV6-6 to TRBJ2-7, with 11 bases aligning to TRBD2. The germline gives CDR1 MNHNY, CDR2 SVGAGI (reference sequence). V shed 5 bases and J 1 base; nucleotides not matched to a gene: 4. The CDR3 contains 15 residues. CDR3 sequence: CASSRTSGQSYEQYV. CDR3 DNA sequence: TGTGCCAGCAGTCGGACTAGCGGGCAATCCTACGAGCAGTACGTC.

The rearrangement links TRBV10-3 to TRBJ2-3; 11 bases align to TRBD1. CDR1 is ENHRY, CDR2 SYGVKD, per germline. V lost 8 bases to trimming and J lost 5 bases; unmatched junction nucleotides: 6. The CDR3 runs to 14 residues. In DNA form, the CDR3 reads TGTGCCATCTCTGGGACAGGGGGGATAGATACGCAGTATTTT. Protein: CAISGTGGIDTQYF.

A few counts support this clone. V usage is TRBV10-3 and J usage is TRBJ1-2, with D hard to call. Trimming pared 3 bases from V and 1 base from J, leaving 6 bases between. The CDR3 covers 13 residues. Germline V gene sequence: CDR1 ENHRY, CDR2 SYGVKD. In DNA form, the CDR3 reads TGTGCCATCAGTGATCGGGTTAACTATGGCTACACCTTC. Amino acid sequence: CAISDRVNYGYTF.

The chain links TRBV6-1 to TRBJ2-7, with D possibly matching TRBD2 (7 bases). Germline V gene sequence: CDR1 MNHNS, CDR2 SASEGT. The CDR3 sequence is 13 residues long. Trimming took off 1 base at V and 7 bases at J, with 11 bases between the two ends. The CDR3, as DNA: TGTGCCAGCAGTGAAGAGGGGGGGAAAGAGCAGTACGTC. Residues: CASSEEGGKEQYV.

The table lists this clone with a count of one. The chain recombines TRBV28 with TRBJ1-1; D gene ambiguous. CDR3 size: 12 residues. From germline, CDR1 is MDHEN and CDR2 SYDVKM. The V and J ends lost 6 bases and 2 bases respectively, with 7 bases between them. CDR3 region: CASSPGNTEAFF. CDR3 DNA sequence: TGTGCCAGCAGCCCCGGTAACACTGAAGCTTTCTTT.

This sequence joins TRBV4-3 and TRBJ1-4; TRBD1 agrees at 10 bases. The CDR3 is 15 residues long. Germline CDR1 is LGHNA and CDR2 is YSLEER. V dropped 4 bases and J dropped 6; count of bases not matched to a gene: 5. CDR3 loop: CASSRGQGGDEKLFF. CDR3 coding DNA: TGCGCCAGCAGCCGAGGACAGGGGGGGGATGAAAAACTGTTTTTT.

This chain's CDR3 is CASSPQGVGTEAFF. For the CDR3, the DNA is TGTGCCAGCTCACCTCAGGGGGTCGGCACTGAAGCTTTCTTT. The chain has TRBV18 and TRBJ1-1, with 7 bases fitting TRBD1. Germline CDR1 and CDR2: KGHSH and LQKENI. The CDR3 consists of 14 residues. J lost 4 bases, V lost 3 bases, and 5 bases had no gene match.

This clone was picked up a small number of times. The chain is built from TRBV28 and TRBJ1-1; 9 bases line up with TRBD1. The germline V gene encodes CDR1 MDHEN and CDR2 SYDVKM. Unmatched junction bases numbered 7, after V lost 3 bases and J lost 11 bases. The CDR3 has 13 residues. The CDR3 coding sequence is TGTGCCAGCAGTTTTCCCGGACAGGGGAAGGCTTTCTTT. This gives the protein CASSFPGQGKAFF.